Shown below are 26 T cell receptor beta chains from a single sample sequenced in a study of cytomegalovirus exposure and HLA in healthy donors. Primers: 60 Vbeta forward and 13 Jbeta reverse. Data came from immunoSEQ multiplex PCR; TCRdb stores just in-frame clones and leaves some out. The sample shows some 150,000 clones, 70% to 80% of them seen only once. The sample was PBMCs. The receptors stem from a man aged 25-45 years in good health and CMV-seropositive.

The chain recombines TRBV7-9 with TRBJ2-3; D unclear. Trimming took off 3 bases at V and 6 bases at J, with 10 bases between the two ends. This CDR3 region has 13 residues. Germline V gene sequence: CDR1 SEHNR, CDR2 FQNEAQ (reference sequence). CDR3 loop: CASSFRQSDTQYF. CDR3 nucleotide sequence: TGTGCCAGCAGCTTTAGACAATCTGATACGCAGTATTTT.

The chain carries TRBV7-9 and TRBJ1-4; 8 positions agree with TRBD1. The CDR3 runs to 13 residues. V dropped 4 bases and J dropped 11; count of bases not matched to a gene: 6. CDR1 SEHNR and CDR2 FQNEAQ come from the germline V gene (reference sequence). CDR3 loop: CASSSLTGDKLFF. The CDR3 DNA is TGTGCCAGCAGCTCTCTGACAGGGGATAAACTGTTTTTT.

This clone was seen a handful of times. CDR3 residues: CASSPEANTEAFF. The CDR3 nucleotides are TGTGCCAGCAGTCCAGAGGCGAACACTGAAGCTTTCTTT. The V and J genes are TRBV11-2 and TRBJ1-1; D remains unclear. With 6 bases removed from V and 1 base from J, the gap between germline ends came to 9 bases. Per germline, CDR1 SGHAT and CDR2 FQNNGV. The length of the CDR3 is 13 residues.

The CDR3 sequence is CASSISGGESYEQYF. CDR3 DNA: TGTGCCAGTAGTATATCAGGGGGCGAGTCCTACGAGCAGTACTTC. This rearrangement joins TRBV19 to TRBJ2-7; 8 nucleotides line up with TRBD1. The junction had 4 bases not matched to a gene; V was cut back by 2 bases and J by 1 base. CDR1 and CDR2 from the germline V gene are LNHDA and SQIVND (reference sequence). The CDR3 covers 15 residues.

This clone was observed a handful of times. This chain connects TRBV28 to TRBJ1-2, with 8 bases matching TRBD1. The J segment lost 4 bases and the V segment lost 6 bases, leaving 7 bases of the junction unmatched. The CDR3 consists of 14 residues. Germline loops: CDR1 MDHEN, CDR2 SYDVKM. The CDR3 region is CASSSTGGGYGYTF. DNA for the CDR3: TGTGCCAGCAGCTCTACAGGGGGGGGCTATGGCTACACCTTC.

The chain couples TRBV5-1 to TRBJ2-1; TRBD2 aligns across 8 bases. Germline V gene lookup returns CDR1 SGHRS and CDR2 YFSETQ. This CDR3 contains 15 residues. J was trimmed by 5 bases and V by 5 bases; bases with no gene match: 9. In DNA, the CDR3 is TGCGCCAGCAGTAAAGCGGGGGTCCCAAACAATGAGCAGTTCTTC. This gives the protein CASSKAGVPNNEQFF. Using reference TRBV5-1 and TRBJ2-1 for the parts outside the CDR3, the full variable domain is KAGVTQTPRYLIKTRGQQVTLSCSPISGHRSVSWYQQTPGQGLQFLFEYFSETQRNKGNFPGRFSGRQFSNSRSEMNVSTLELGDSALYLCASSKAGVPNNEQFFGPGTRLTVL.

The chain links TRBV27 to TRBJ2-2, with a possible D match to TRBD1 (5 bases). CDR3 size: 16 residues. V gave up 6 bases and J gave up 1 base, with 15 bases separating them. Germline assignment: CDR1 MNHEY and CDR2 SMNVEV (reference sequence). The CDR3 loop is CASSPVGQGNTGELFF. DNA of the CDR3: TGTGCCAGCAGCCCCGTAGGGCAGGGGAACACCGGGGAGCTGTTTTTT.

The chain joins TRBV5-1 to TRBJ2-7; TRBD1 might be the D (6 bases). The V gene lost 0 bases and the J gene lost 1 base, with 11 bases spanning the gap. The CDR3 is made up of 15 amino acids. Germline CDR1 and CDR2: SGHRS and YFSETQ. CDR3: CASSLAQTGSYEQYF. The CDR3 DNA reads as TGCGCCAGCAGCTTGGCCCAGACAGGATCCTACGAGCAGTACTTC.

V is TRBV6-1 and J is TRBJ1-5, with TRBD1 matching 10 bases. CDR3 length: 13 amino acids. The V gene's germline CDR1 is MNHNS and CDR2 SASEGT. Germline trimming cut 7 bases from V and 7 bases from J; bases unmatched to any gene: 4. The CDR3 DNA follows: TGTGCCAGCAACGACAGGGGGCAACAGCCCCAGCATTTT. Its protein is CASNDRGQQPQHF.

The CDR3 spells CASRQQQGGAFF. The CDR3 DNA reads TGTGCCAGTCGACAGCAGCAGGGGGGAGCTTTCTTT. The genes are TRBV19 and TRBJ1-1, with 7 bases fitting TRBD1. J gave up 10 bases and V 8 bases, and 10 bases lay outside the gene matches. The CDR3 extends over 12 amino acids. CDR1 LNHDA and CDR2 SQIVND come from the germline V gene (reference sequence).

The gene calls are TRBV6-1 and TRBJ2-7; 8 positions agree with TRBD1. The V and J ends lost 5 bases and 3 bases, in that order; junction bases with no gene match: 3. CDR1 is MNHNS and CDR2 is SASEGT in the germline V gene. The CDR3 covers 13 residues. CDR3 residues: CASSIGTGYEQYF. The CDR3 nucleotides read TGTGCCAGCAGTATTGGGACAGGCTACGAGCAGTACTTC.

The rearrangement links TRBV4-3 to TRBJ1-2, with a weak D call TRBD1 (5 bases). There are 14 residues in the CDR3. Between the trimmed V and J ends, which lost 1 base and 5 bases, there was a span of 11 bases. The germline V gene has CDR1 LGHNA and CDR2 YSLEER. The CDR3 loop is CASSQGLDTYGYTF. CDR3 sequence (DNA): TGCGCCAGCAGCCAAGGCCTGGACACATATGGCTACACCTTC.

The genes are TRBV5-3 and TRBJ2-1; D is unclear. TRBV5-3 is an open reading frame, and its role is uncertain. CDR3 length: 13 residues. The V end was cut by 2 bases, the J end by 6 bases, with 9 bases between. Written as DNA, the CDR3 is TGTGCCAGAAGCTTAAAGTTGAGCAATGAGCAGTTCTTC. The encoded protein is CARSLKLSNEQFF.

This sequence joins TRBV18 and TRBJ2-2, with 9 bases fitting TRBD1. The CDR3 covers 15 residues. CDR1 KGHSH and CDR2 LQKENI come from the germline V gene. V was clipped by 6 bases and J by 1 base; unmatched bases: 3. The DNA for the CDR3 is TGTGCCAGCTCTTGGACAGGGGTGAACACCGGGGAGCTGTTTTTT. Its protein product is CASSWTGVNTGELFF.

The V and J genes are TRBV7-3 and TRBJ2-7, with 7 bases lining up with TRBD2. The CDR3 runs 13 residues. Germline V gene sequence: CDR1 SGHTA, CDR2 FQGTGA. V shed 6 bases, J shed 3 bases, and the junction held 5 bases outside the gene matches. CDR3 DNA: TGTGCCAGCAGTCGGACTAGAGGCTACGAGCAGTACTTC. Residues: CASSRTRGYEQYF.

This clone was found a few times. V and J are TRBV14 and TRBJ1-2; TRBD1 aligns across 8 bases. With 4 bases clipped from V and 4 bases from J, the junction kept 5 bases outside the gene matches. The CDR3 totals 14 residues. The V gene's germline CDR1 is SGHDN and CDR2 FVKESK. CDR3 in DNA: TGTGCCAGCAGCCGAGGACAGGGTCCCTATGGCTACACCTTC. Protein: CASSRGQGPYGYTF.

This chain uses TRBV28 with TRBJ2-7; 11 nucleotides align to TRBD2. V lost 8 bases to trimming and J lost 0 bases; unmatched junction nucleotides: 15. The CDR3 covers 18 residues. The V gene's germline CDR1 is MDHEN and CDR2 SYDVKM. In nucleotides, the CDR3 is TGTGCCAGCGGGTATCCGGCTAGCGGGGGGTCCCGCTCCTACGAGCAGTACTTC. Its protein is CASGYPASGGSRSYEQYF. Full variable domain (rest looked up from reference TRBV28 and TRBJ2-7): DVKVTQSSRYLVKRTGEKVFLECVQDMDHENMFWYRQDPGLGLRLIYFSYDVKMKEKGDIPEGYSVSREKKERFSLILESASTNQTSMYLCASGYPASGGSRSYEQYFGPGTRLTVT.

This clone showed up just once. This chain connects TRBV5-6 to TRBJ2-5; 7 positions match TRBD1. With V trimmed by 4 bases and J by 6 bases, 9 bases remained unmatched. The CDR3 covers 14 residues. Looked up from germline, CDR1 is SGHDT and CDR2 is YYEEEE. The chain's CDR3 is CASSHRQGLKTQYF. The CDR3 DNA is TGTGCCAGCAGCCATAGACAGGGCTTGAAGACCCAGTACTTC. Based on the CDR3 plus reference TRBV5-6 and TRBJ2-5, the full variable domain is DAGVTQSPTHLIKTRGQQVTLRCSPKSGHDTVSWYQQALGQGPQFIFQYYEEEERQRGNFPDRFSGHQFPNYSSELNVNALLLGDSALYLCASSHRQGLKTQYFGPGTRLLVL.

V is TRBV4-3 and J is TRBJ1-1, with 8 nucleotides matching TRBD1. CDR1 LGHNA and CDR2 YSLEER come from the germline V gene. Trimming removed 4 bases from V and 2 bases from J; junction bases left unmatched: 9. The CDR3 totals 16 residues. CDR3 amino acids: CASSPDWTGSNTEAFF. The CDR3 DNA reads as TGCGCCAGCAGCCCCGACTGGACAGGGAGCAACACTGAAGCTTTCTTT.

The chain couples TRBV6-5 to TRBJ2-3; tentative D call: TRBD1 (6 bases). This CDR3 is built from 15 residues. Germline CDR1 MNHEY, CDR2 SVGAGI. Trimming removed 4 bases from V and 2 bases from J, with 13 bases in between. DNA for the CDR3: TGTGCCAGCAGTTTTAGGACAGAACACACAGATACGCAGTATTTT. It codes for CASSFRTEHTDTQYF.

V usage is TRBV4-1 and J usage is TRBJ1-5, with D possibly matching TRBD1 (6 bases). CDR1 is MGHRA and CDR2 is YSYEKL in the germline V gene. With 4 bases removed from V and 6 bases from J, the gap between germline ends came to 16 bases. The CDR3 is made up of 15 amino acids. The CDR3 loop is CASSRIQGSGQPQHF. For the CDR3, the DNA is TGCGCCAGCAGCCGGATACAGGGTAGTGGTCAGCCCCAGCATTTT.

This chain joins TRBV6-5 and TRBJ2-5, with 7 bases matching TRBD1. V trimming: 10 bases; J trimming: 2 bases; junction bases outside the gene matches: 10. Looked up from germline, CDR1 is MNHEY and CDR2 is SVGAGI. This CDR3 region has 14 residues. The CDR3 DNA reads TGTGCCACTCACGGACGGACAGGACAAGAGACCCAGTACTTC. This encodes CATHGRTGQETQYF.

This clone came up a few times. The gene calls are TRBV5-4 and TRBJ2-7; D may be TRBD2 (7 bases). From germline, CDR1 is SGHNT and CDR2 YYREEE (reference sequence). The V and J ends lost 5 bases and 0 bases respectively, with 15 bases between them. The CDR3 is made up of 15 amino acids. The CDR3 DNA reads as TGTGCCAGCAGTAGACCCGGGGGGCACTCCTACGAGCAGTACTTC. Translating it yields CASSRPGGHSYEQYF.

The V and J genes are TRBV18 and TRBJ1-2; D remains unclear. This CDR3 region has 14 residues. Germline CDR1 and CDR2: KGHSH and LQKENI. V lost 0 bases and J 0 bases, leaving 5 bases between the germline ends. CDR3 sequence: CASSPPAANYGYTF. CDR3 DNA sequence: TGTGCCAGCTCACCACCGGCAGCTAACTATGGCTACACCTTC.

Only a few counts were recorded for this clone. The V call is TRBV15, the J call TRBJ2-7; 8 bases match TRBD1. The germline V gene encodes CDR1 LNHNV and CDR2 YYDKDF (reference sequence). V lost 3 bases and J lost 2; bases outside the gene matches: 6. The length of the CDR3 is 15 residues. CDR3 loop: CATSSGTGTPYEQYF. For the CDR3, the DNA is TGTGCCACCAGCAGCGGGACAGGTACCCCCTACGAGCAGTACTTC.

This clone has only a few counts. The chain combines TRBV4-1 with TRBJ1-1, with D perhaps TRBD1 (5 bases). CDR1 is MGHRA, CDR2 YSYEKL, per germline. V lost 2 bases and J 5 bases, leaving 15 bases between the germline ends. The CDR3 is 15 amino acids. The CDR3 here is CASSQTDSPGTEAFF. In nucleotides, the CDR3 is TGCGCCAGCAGCCAAACCGACAGCCCCGGGACTGAAGCTTTCTTT.